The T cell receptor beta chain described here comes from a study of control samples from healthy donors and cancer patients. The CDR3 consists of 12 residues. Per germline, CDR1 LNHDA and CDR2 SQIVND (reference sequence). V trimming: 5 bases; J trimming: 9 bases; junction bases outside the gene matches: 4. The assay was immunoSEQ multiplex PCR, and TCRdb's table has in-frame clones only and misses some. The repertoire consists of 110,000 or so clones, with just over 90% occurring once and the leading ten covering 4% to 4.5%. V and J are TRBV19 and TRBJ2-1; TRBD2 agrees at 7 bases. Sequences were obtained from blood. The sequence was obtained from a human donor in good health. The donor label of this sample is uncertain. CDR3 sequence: CASSSPGGEQFF. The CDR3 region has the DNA TGTGCCAGTAGTTCACCGGGAGGTGAGCAGTTCTTC.